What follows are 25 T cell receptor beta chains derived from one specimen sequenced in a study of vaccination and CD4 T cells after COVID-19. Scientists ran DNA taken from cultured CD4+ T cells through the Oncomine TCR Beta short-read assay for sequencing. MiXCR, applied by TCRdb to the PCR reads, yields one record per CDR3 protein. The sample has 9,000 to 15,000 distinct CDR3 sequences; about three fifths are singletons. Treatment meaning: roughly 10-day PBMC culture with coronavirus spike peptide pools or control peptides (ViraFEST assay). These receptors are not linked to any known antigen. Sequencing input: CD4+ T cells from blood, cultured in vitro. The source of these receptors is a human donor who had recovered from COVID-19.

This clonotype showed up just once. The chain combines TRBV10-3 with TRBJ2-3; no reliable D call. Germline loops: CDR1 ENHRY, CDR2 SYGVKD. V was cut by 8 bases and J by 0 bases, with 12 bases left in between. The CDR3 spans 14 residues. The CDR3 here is CAISRVSSTDTQYF. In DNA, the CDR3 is TGTGCCATCTCTCGGGTCTCTAGCACAGATACGCAGTATTTT.

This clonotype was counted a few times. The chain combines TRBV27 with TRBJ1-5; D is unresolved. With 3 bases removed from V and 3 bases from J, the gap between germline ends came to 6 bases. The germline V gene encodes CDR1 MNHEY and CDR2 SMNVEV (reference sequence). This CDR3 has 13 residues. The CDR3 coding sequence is TGTGCCAGCAGTTTGAATGTCAATCAGCCCCAGCATTTT. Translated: CASSLNVNQPQHF.

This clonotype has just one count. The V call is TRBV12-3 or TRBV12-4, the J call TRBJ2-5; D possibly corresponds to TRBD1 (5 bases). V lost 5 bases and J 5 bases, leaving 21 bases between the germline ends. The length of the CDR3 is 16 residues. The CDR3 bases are TGTGCCAGCAGTCAAGGGTCGAAACTAAGGGGCGAGACCCAGTACTTC. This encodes CASSQGSKLRGETQYF.

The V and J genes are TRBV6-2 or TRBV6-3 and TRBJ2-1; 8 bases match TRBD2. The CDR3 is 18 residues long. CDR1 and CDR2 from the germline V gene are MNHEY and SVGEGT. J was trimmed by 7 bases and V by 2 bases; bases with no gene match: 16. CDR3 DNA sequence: TGTGCCAGCAGTTACGAATTCGAGCGGGAGTATAAAGGGAATGAGCAGTTCTTC. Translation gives CASSYEFEREYKGNEQFF.

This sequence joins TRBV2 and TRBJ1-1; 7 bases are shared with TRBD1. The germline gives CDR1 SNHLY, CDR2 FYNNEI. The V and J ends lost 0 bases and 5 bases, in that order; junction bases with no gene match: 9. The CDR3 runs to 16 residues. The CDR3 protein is CASSEAAAGGRTEAFF. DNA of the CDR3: TGTGCCAGCAGTGAAGCGGCGGCAGGGGGGAGGACTGAAGCTTTCTTT.

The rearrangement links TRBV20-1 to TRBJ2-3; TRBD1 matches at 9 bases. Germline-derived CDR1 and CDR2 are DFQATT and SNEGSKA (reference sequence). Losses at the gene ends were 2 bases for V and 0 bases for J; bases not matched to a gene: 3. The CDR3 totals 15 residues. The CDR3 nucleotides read TGCAGTGCTAGACGACAGGGGGGAAGCACAGATACGCAGTATTTT. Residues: CSARRQGGSTDTQYF.

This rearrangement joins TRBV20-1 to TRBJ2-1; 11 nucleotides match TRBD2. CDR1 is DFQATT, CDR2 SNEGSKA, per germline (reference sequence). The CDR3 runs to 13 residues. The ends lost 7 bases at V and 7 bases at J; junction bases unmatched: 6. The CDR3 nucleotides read TGCAGTGTCGGGCTAGCGGGAGGAAATGAGCAGTTCTTC. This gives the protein CSVGLAGGNEQFF.

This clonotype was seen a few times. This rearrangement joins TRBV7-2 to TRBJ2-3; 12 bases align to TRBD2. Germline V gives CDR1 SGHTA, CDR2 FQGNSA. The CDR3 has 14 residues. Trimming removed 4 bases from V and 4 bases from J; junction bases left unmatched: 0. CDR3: CASSSSGRADTQYF. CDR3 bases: TGTGCCAGCAGCTCTAGCGGGAGGGCAGATACGCAGTATTTT.

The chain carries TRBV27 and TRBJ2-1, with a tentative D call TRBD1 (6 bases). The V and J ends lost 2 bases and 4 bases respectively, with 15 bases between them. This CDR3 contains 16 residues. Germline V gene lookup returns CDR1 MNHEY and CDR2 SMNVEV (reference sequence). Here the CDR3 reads CASSLERQGWYNEQFF. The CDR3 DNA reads TGTGCCAGCAGTTTAGAGCGGCAGGGGTGGTACAATGAGCAGTTCTTC.

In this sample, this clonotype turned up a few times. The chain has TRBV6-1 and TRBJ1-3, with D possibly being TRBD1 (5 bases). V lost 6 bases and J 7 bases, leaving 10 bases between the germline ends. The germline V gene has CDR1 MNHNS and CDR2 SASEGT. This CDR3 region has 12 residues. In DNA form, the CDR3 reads TGTGCCAGCAGCTCTCCAGGGAACACCATATATTTT. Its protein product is CASSSPGNTIYF.

CDR3 sequence (DNA): TGTGCCAGCAGCAGGAACTATGAGCAGTTCTTC. This codes for CASSRNYEQFF. V gene TRBV6-1 combines with J gene TRBJ2-1; the D is unclear. Germline lookup yields CDR1 MNHNS and CDR2 SASEGT. V was clipped by 6 bases and J by 8 bases, with 8 bases between them. CDR3 length: 11 amino acids.

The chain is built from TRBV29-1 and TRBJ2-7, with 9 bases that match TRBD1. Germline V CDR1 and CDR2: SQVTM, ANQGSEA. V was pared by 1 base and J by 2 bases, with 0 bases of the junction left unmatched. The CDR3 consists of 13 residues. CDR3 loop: CSVEGQGAYEQYF. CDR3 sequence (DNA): TGCAGCGTTGAAGGACAGGGGGCCTACGAGCAGTACTTC.

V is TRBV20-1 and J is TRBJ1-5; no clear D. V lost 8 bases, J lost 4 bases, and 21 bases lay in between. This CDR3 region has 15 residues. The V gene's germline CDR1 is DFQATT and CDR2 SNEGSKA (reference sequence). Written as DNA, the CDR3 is TGCAGTTTAACCCCCCTCTGGGCCTCGAATCAGCCCCAGCATTTT. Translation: CSLTPLWASNQPQHF.

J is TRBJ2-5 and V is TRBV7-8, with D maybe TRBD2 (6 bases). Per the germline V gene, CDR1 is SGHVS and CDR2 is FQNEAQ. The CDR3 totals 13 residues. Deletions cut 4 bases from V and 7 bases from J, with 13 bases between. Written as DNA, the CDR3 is TGTGCCAGCAGCTCGGGGTGGGGAGGGACCCAGTACTTC. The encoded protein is CASSSGWGGTQYF.

The CDR3: CASSRRDRGTTTEAFF. The CDR3 DNA reads as TGTGCCAGTAGCCGCCGGGACAGGGGTACGACGACTGAAGCTTTCTTT. The V and J genes are TRBV19 and TRBJ1-1; 10 nucleotides line up with TRBD1. V was pared by 6 bases and J by 5 bases, with 12 bases of the junction left unmatched. CDR1 is LNHDA, CDR2 SQIVND, per germline (reference sequence). CDR3 size: 16 residues.

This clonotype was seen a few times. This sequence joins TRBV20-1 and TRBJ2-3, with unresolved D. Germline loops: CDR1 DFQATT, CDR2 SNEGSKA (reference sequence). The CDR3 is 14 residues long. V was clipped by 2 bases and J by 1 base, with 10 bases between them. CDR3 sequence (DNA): TGCAGTGCTAGAAATGTTCTTGGCACAGATACGCAGTATTTT. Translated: CSARNVLGTDTQYF.

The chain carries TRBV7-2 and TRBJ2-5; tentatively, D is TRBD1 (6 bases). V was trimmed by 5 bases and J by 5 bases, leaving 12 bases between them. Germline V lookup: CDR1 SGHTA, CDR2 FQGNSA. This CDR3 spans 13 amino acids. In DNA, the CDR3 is TGTGCCAGCAGCGCATGGGGGCGCGAGACCCAGTACTTC. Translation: CASSAWGRETQYF.

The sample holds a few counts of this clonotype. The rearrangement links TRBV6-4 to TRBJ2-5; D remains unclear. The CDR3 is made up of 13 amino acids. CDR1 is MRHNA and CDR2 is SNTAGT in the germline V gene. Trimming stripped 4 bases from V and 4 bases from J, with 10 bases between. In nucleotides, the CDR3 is TGTGCCAGCAGTGCACTGGCAGGAGAGACCCAGTACTTC. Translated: CASSALAGETQYF.

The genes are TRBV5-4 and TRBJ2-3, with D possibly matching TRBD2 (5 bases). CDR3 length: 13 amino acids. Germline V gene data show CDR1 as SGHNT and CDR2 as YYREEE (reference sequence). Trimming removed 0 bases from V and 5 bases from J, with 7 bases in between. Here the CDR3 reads CASSLDSVDTQYF. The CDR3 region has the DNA TGTGCCAGCAGCTTGGATAGCGTAGATACGCAGTATTTT.

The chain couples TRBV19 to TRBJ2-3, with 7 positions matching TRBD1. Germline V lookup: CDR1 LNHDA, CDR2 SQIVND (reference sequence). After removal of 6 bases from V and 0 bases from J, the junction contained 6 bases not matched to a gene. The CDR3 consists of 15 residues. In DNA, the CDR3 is TGTGCCAGTAGAAGGGACAGATCTAGCACAGATACGCAGTATTTT. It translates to CASRRDRSSTDTQYF.

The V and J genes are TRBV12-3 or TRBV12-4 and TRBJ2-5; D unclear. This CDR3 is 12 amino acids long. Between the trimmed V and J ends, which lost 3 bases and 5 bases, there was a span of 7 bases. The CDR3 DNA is TGTGCCAGCAGTTTCATGGGCGAGACCCAGTACTTC. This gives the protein CASSFMGETQYF.

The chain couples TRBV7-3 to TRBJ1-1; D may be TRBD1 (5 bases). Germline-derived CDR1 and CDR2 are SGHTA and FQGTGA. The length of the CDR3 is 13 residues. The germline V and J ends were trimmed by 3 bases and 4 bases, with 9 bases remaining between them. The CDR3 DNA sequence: TGTGCCAGCAGCTTTTCAGGGAGCACTGAAGCTTTCTTT. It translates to CASSFSGSTEAFF.

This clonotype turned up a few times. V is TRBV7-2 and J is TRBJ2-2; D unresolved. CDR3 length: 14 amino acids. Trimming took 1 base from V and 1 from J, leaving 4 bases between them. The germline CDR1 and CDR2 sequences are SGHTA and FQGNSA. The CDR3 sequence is CASSLDRNTGELFF. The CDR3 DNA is TGTGCCAGCAGCTTAGACAGGAACACCGGGGAGCTGTTTTTT.

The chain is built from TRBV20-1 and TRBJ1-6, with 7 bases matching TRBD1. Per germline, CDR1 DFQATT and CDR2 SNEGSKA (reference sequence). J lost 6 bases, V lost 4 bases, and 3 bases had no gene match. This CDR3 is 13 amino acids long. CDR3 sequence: CSAMRQGNSPLHF. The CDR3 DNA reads TGCAGTGCTATGCGACAGGGTAATTCACCCCTCCACTTT.

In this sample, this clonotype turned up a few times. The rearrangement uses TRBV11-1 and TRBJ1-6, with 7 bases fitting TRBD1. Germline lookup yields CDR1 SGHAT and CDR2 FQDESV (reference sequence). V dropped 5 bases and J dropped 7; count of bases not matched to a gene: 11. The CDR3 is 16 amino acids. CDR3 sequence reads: CASSQTGNRGNSPLHF. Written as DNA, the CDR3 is TGTGCCAGCAGCCAGACAGGGAACAGGGGAAATTCACCCCTCCACTTT.